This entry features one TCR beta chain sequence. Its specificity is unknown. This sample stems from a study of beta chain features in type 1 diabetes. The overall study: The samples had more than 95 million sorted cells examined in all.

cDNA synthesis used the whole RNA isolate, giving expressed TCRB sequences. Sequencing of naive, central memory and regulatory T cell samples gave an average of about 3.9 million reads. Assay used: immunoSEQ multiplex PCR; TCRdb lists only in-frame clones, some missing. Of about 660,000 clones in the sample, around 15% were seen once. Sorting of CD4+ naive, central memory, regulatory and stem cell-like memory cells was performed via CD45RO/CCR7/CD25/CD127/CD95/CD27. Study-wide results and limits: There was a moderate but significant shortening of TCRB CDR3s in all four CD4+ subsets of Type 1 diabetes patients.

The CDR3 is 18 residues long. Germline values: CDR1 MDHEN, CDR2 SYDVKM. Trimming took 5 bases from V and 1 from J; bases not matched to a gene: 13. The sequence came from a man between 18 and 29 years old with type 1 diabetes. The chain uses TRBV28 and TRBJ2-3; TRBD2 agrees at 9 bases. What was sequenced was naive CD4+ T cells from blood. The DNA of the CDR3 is TGTGCCAGCAGTCCCCCGGGACTAGCACAAAAACGCACAGATACGCAGTATTTT. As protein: CASSPPGLAQKRTDTQYF.